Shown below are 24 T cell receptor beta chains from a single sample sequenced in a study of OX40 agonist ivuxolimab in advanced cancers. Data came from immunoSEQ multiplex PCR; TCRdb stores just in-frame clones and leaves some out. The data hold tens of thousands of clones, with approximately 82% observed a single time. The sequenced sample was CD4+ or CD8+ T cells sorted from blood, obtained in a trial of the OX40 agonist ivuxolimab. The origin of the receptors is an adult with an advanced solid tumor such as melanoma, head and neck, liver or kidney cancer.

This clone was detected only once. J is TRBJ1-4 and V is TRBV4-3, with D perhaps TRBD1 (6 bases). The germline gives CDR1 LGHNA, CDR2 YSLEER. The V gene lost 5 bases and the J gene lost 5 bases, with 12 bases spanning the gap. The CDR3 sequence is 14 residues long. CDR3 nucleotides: TGCGCCAGCAGCAAAAGGGGGTACAATGAAAAACTGTTTTTT. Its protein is CASSKRGYNEKLFF.

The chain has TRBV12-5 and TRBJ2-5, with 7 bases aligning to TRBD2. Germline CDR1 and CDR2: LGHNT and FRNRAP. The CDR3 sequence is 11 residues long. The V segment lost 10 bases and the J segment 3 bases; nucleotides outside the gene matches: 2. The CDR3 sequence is CATGLEETQYF. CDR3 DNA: TGTGCTACTGGACTAGAAGAGACCCAGTACTTC.

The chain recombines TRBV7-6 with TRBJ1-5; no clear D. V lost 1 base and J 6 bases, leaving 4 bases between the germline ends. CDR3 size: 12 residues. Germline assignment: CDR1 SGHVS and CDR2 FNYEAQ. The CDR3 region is CASSLVGQPQHF. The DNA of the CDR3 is TGTGCCAGCAGCTTAGTGGGTCAGCCCCAGCATTTT.

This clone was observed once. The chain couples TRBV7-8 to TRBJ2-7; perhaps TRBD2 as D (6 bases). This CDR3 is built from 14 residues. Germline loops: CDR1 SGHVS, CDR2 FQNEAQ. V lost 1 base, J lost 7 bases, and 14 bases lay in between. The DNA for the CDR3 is TGTGCCAGCAGCTTAGTCGGTGGGGGGAGTGAGCAGTACTTC. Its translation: CASSLVGGGSEQYF.

As DNA, the CDR3 is TGCGCCAGCAGCCAAGCATGGCAGGGATTTCAGCCCCAGCATTTT. Encoded protein: CASSQAWQGFQPQHF. This rearrangement joins TRBV4-3 to TRBJ1-5; a possible D gene is TRBD1 (5 bases). Per the germline V gene, CDR1 is LGHNA and CDR2 is YSLEER. The length of the CDR3 is 15 residues. With 1 base removed from V and 6 bases from J, the gap between germline ends came to 13 bases.

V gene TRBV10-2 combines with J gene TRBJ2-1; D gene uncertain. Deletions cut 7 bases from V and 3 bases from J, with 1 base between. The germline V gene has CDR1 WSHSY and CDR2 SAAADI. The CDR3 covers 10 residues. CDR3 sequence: CASNYNEQFF. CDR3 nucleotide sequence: TGCGCCAGCAACTACAATGAGCAGTTCTTC.

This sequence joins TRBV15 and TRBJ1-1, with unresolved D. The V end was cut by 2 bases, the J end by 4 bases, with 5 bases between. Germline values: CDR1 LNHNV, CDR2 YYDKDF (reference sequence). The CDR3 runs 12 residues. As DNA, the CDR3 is TGTGCCACCAGCAGACATCTCACTGAAGCTTTCTTT. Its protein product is CATSRHLTEAFF.

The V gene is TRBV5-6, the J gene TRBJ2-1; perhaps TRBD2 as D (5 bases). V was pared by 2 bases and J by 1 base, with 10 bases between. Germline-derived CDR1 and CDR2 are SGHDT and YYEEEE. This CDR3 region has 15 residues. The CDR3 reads CASSFGGLSYNEQFF. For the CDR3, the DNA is TGTGCCAGCAGCTTCGGAGGACTGTCCTACAATGAGCAGTTCTTC.

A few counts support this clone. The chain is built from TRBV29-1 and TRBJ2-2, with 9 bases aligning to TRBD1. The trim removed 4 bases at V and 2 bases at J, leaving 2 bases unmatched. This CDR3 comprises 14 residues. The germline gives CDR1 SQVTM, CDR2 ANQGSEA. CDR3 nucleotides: TGCAGCGTTGTAACAGGGGGCAACACCGGGGAGCTGTTTTTT. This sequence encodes CSVVTGGNTGELFF.

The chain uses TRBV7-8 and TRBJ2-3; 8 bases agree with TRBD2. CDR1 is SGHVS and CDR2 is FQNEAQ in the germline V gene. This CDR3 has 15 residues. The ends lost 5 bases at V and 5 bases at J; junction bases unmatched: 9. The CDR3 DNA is TGTGCCAGCAGCGGTACCGGGGGGGGAAGAGATACGCAGTATTTT. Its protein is CASSGTGGGRDTQYF. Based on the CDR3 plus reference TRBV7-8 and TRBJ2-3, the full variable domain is GAGVSQSPRYKVAKRGQDVALRCDPISGHVSLFWYQQALGQGPEFLTYFQNEAQLDKSGLPSDRFFAERPEGSVSTLKIQRTQQEDSAVYLCASSGTGGGRDTQYFGPGTRLTVL.

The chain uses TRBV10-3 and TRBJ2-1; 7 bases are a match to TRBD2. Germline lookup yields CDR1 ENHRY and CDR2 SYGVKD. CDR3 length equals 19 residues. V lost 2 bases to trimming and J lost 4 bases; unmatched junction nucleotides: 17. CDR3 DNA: TGTGCCATCAGTGAGCCCCCAGGGAGCGCGGGAGCAGCGTACAATGAGCAGTTCTTC. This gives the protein CAISEPPGSAGAAYNEQFF.

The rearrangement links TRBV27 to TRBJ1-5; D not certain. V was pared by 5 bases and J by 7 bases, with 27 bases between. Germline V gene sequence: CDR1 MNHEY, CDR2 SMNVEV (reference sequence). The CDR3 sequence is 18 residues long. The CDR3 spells CASSQLTPGNPKGQPQHF. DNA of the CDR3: TGTGCCAGCAGTCAATTAACTCCGGGAAACCCCAAAGGACAGCCCCAGCATTTT.

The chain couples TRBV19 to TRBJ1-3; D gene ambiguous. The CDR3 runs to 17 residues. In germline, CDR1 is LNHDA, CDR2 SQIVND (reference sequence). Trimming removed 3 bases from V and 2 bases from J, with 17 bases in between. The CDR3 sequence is CASSIFGNIRAGNTIYF. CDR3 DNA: TGTGCCAGTAGTATTTTCGGAAACATCCGAGCTGGAAACACCATATATTTT.

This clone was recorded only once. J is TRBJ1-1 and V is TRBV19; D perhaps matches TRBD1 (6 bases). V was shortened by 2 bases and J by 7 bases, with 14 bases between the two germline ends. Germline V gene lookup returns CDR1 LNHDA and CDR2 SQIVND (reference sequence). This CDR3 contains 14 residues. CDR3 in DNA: TGTGCCAGTAGTATAACAGGGAACCGGGGTGAAGCTTTCTTT. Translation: CASSITGNRGEAFF.

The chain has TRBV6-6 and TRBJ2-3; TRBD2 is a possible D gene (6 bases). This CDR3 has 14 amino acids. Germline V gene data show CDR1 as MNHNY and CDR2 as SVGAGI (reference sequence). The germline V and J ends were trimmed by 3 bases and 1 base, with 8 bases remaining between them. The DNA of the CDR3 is TGTGCCAGCAGTTATCCTAGCGGCACAGATACGCAGTATTTT. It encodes CASSYPSGTDTQYF.

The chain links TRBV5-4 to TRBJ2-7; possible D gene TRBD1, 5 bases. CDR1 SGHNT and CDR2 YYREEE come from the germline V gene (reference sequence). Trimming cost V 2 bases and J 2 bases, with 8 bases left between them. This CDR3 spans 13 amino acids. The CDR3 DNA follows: TGTGCCAGCAGCTTTCAGGGAACCTACGAGCAGTACTTC. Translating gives CASSFQGTYEQYF.

In nucleotides, the CDR3 is TGCGCCAGCAGTGAGGAGGGGACTCACGAAGAGACCCAGTACTTC. As protein: CASSEEGTHEETQYF. This sequence joins TRBV10-1 and TRBJ2-5; maybe TRBD2 (6 bases). Trimming shortened V by 2 bases and J by 3 bases, and 13 bases separated the two germline ends. CDR1 and CDR2 from the germline V gene are WNHNN and SYGVQD (reference sequence). The CDR3 runs 15 residues.

Here the CDR3 DNA reads TGTGCCAGCACTAGAGGGTTTTTTAGGGGTAGGGATACGCAGTATTTT. It yields the protein CASTRGFFRGRDTQYF. This chain uses TRBV2 with TRBJ2-3; the D call may be TRBD1 or TRBD2 (5 bases each). V lost 7 bases and J lost 6, with 23 bases in between. This CDR3 has 16 residues. Germline-derived CDR1 and CDR2 are SNHLY and FYNNEI. The full variable domain, its missing parts supplied by reference TRBV2 and TRBJ2-3, is EPEVTQTPSHQVTQMGQEVILRCVPISNHLYFYWYRQILGQKVEFLVSFYNNEISEKSEIFDDQFSVERPDGSNFTLKIRSTKLEDSAMYFCASTRGFFRGRDTQYFGPGTRLTVL.

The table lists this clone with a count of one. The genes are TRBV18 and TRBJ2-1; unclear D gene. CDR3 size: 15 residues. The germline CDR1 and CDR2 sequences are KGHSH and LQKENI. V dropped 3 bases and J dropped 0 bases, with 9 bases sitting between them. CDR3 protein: CASSPLASSYNEQFF. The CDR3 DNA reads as TGTGCCAGCTCACCTCTGGCAAGCTCCTACAATGAGCAGTTCTTC.

DNA of the CDR3: TGTGCCTGGACCCATGGAAACACCATATATTTT. The encoded protein is CAWTHGNTIYF. The chain carries TRBV30 and TRBJ1-3; D not certain. V lost 4 bases, J lost 3 bases, and 4 bases lay in between. This CDR3 spans 11 amino acids. Germline V CDR1 and CDR2: GTSNPN, SVGIG (reference sequence).

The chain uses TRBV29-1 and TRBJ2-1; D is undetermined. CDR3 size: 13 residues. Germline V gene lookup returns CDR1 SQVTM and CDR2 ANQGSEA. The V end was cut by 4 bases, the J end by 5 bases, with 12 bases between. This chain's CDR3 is CSVASGWNNEQFF. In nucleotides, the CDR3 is TGCAGCGTTGCGTCCGGGTGGAACAATGAGCAGTTCTTC.

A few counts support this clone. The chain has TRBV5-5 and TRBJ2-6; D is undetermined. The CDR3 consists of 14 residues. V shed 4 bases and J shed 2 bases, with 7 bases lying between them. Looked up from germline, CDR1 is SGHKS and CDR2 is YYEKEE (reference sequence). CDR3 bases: TGTGCCAGCAGCCCCGATACTGGGGCCAACGTCCTGACTTTC. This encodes CASSPDTGANVLTF.

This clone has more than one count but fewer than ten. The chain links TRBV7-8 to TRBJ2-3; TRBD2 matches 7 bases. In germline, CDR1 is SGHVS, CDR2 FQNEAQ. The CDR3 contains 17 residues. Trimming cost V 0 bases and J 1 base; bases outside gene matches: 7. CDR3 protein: CASSLAVAGWGTDTQYF. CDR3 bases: TGTGCCAGCAGCTTAGCGGTAGCGGGCTGGGGCACAGATACGCAGTATTTT. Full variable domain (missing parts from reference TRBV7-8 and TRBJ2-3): GAGVSQSPRYKVAKRGQDVALRCDPISGHVSLFWYQQALGQGPEFLTYFQNEAQLDKSGLPSDRFFAERPEGSVSTLKIQRTQQEDSAVYLCASSLAVAGWGTDTQYFGPGTRLTVL.

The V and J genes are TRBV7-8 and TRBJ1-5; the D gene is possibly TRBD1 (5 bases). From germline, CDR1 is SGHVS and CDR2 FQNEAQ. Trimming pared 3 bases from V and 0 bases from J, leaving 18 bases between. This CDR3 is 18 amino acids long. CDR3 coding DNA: TGTGCCAGCAGCTTCTCTGGGGCAGGGAGGATTAGCAATCAGCCCCAGCATTTT. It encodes CASSFSGAGRISNQPQHF. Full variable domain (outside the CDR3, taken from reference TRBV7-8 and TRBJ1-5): GAGVSQSPRYKVAKRGQDVALRCDPISGHVSLFWYQQALGQGPEFLTYFQNEAQLDKSGLPSDRFFAERPEGSVSTLKIQRTQQEDSAVYLCASSFSGAGRISNQPQHFGDGTRLSIL.